This paragraph covers one TCR beta chain sequence. Here immunoSEQ multiplex PCR was the method, and the copy in TCRdb shows in-frame clones only, minus some. The sample shows approximately 220,000 clones, about 91% of them seen only once. The data are from a study of blood T cell repertoires in COVID-19. The CDR3 is made up of 13 amino acids. V was shortened by 0 bases and J by 6 bases, with 6 bases between the two germline ends. Germline V CDR1 and CDR2: SGHRS, YFSETQ. The V call is TRBV5-1, the J call TRBJ2-2; no definite D call. The sequenced sample consisted of PBMCs or T cells enriched from blood (not recorded which). This receptor was identified in a woman younger than 45 with acute COVID-19. This chain's CDR3 is CASSLVEAGELFF. CDR3 bases: TGCGCCAGCAGCTTGGTAGAGGCCGGGGAGCTGTTTTTT.